The next 13 T cell receptor beta chains were all read from a single sample in a study of T cells in Graves' hyperthyroidism and ophthalmopathy. TCR beta CDR3 regions were amplified from RNA transcripts. The study used the HTBI primer set for a first-round RT-PCR of the TCR CDR3. MiXCR, applied by TCRdb to the multiplex PCR reads, yields one record per CDR3 protein. The sample yields under 400,000 distinct CDR3 sequences, 15% to 20% seen once. Specimen: blood. The origin of the receptors is a woman aged 45-60 years with Graves' hyperthyroidism.

This chain uses TRBV15 with TRBJ1-5; no clear D gene. This CDR3 comprises 13 residues. Germline V gene lookup returns CDR1 LNHNV and CDR2 YYDKDF (reference sequence). V dropped 2 bases and J dropped 8 bases, with 10 bases sitting between them. The CDR3 bases are TGTGCCACCAGCAGAAGGCCCTTAGAGCCCCAGCATTTT. Protein: CATSRRPLEPQHF.

This clonotype was detected many times. The chain uses TRBV7-8 and TRBJ1-5, with 7 bases aligning to TRBD1. CDR3 length: 16 amino acids. CDR1 SGHVS and CDR2 FQNEAQ come from the germline V gene. J lost 0 bases, V lost 5 bases, and 7 bases had no gene match. The CDR3 sequence is CASSPGQLYSNQPQHF. CDR3 nucleotide sequence: TGTGCCAGCAGCCCGGGACAGCTGTATAGCAATCAGCCCCAGCATTTT.

Many counts were recorded for this clonotype. The chain employs TRBV3-1 and TRBJ2-1; 15 bases are shared with TRBD2. V lost 4 bases and J lost 6; bases outside the gene matches: 4. The V gene's germline CDR1 is LGHDT and CDR2 YNNKEL (reference sequence). This CDR3 contains 16 residues. CDR3 in DNA: TGTGCCAGCAGCCCCCTGGGACTAGCGGGAGGCAATGAGCAGTTCTTC. Translating it yields CASSPLGLAGGNEQFF.

This clonotype was observed at least ten times. The chain has TRBV18 and TRBJ2-5; possibly TRBD1 for D (6 bases). V gave up 3 bases and J gave up 2 bases, with 13 bases separating them. This CDR3 is 15 amino acids long. In germline, CDR1 is KGHSH, CDR2 LQKENI. CDR3 protein: CASSPGAGRQETQYF. CDR3 nucleotide sequence: TGTGCCAGCTCACCGGGGGCGGGCAGGCAAGAGACCCAGTACTTC.

This clonotype has a count of ten or more. The V call is TRBV28, the J call TRBJ1-4, with D perhaps matching TRBD1 (6 bases). The CDR3 totals 14 residues. Trimming left V 5 bases short and J 8 bases short, with 15 bases between. From germline, CDR1 is MDHEN and CDR2 SYDVKM. The CDR3: CASSQGQRMEKLFF. In DNA form, the CDR3 reads TGTGCCAGCAGTCAAGGACAGAGGATGGAAAAACTGTTTTTT.

The CDR3 here is CSARVLAGPETQYF. DNA for the CDR3: TGCAGTGCTAGAGTACTAGCGGGGCCAGAGACCCAGTACTTC. The chain joins TRBV20-1 to TRBJ2-5; TRBD2 matches 10 bases. The J segment lost 4 bases and the V segment lost 1 base, leaving 3 bases of the junction unmatched. CDR1 and CDR2 from the germline V gene are DFQATT and SNEGSKA (reference sequence). The CDR3 contains 14 residues.

This clonotype was detected a few times. J is TRBJ1-1 and V is TRBV18; the D is unclear. Trimming shortened V by 6 bases and J by 1 base, and 12 bases separated the two germline ends. Germline V gives CDR1 KGHSH, CDR2 LQKENI. The CDR3 runs 14 residues. The CDR3 nucleotides read TGTGCCAGCTCGGGGTCGTCGAAGAACACTGAAGCTTTCTTT. It codes for CASSGSSKNTEAFF.

The chain is built from TRBV4-2 and TRBJ1-2, with 10 bases fitting TRBD1. The length of the CDR3 is 14 residues. J gave up 6 bases and V 0 bases, and 1 base lay outside the gene matches. Germline assignment: CDR1 LGHNA and CDR2 YNFKEQ. The CDR3 loop is CASSQDGTGDGYTF. The DNA for the CDR3 is TGTGCCAGCAGCCAAGATGGGACAGGGGATGGCTACACCTTC.

Many counts were recorded for this clonotype. J is TRBJ1-1 and V is TRBV2; D remains ambiguous. V dropped 4 bases and J dropped 4 bases, with 13 bases sitting between them. This CDR3 spans 14 amino acids. Germline values: CDR1 SNHLY, CDR2 FYNNEI. The DNA of the CDR3 is TGTGCCAGCAGTGCGCAGTTTACTCTCACTGAAGCTTTCTTT. Amino acid sequence: CASSAQFTLTEAFF.

This clonotype has ten or more counts. The rearrangement joins TRBV5-1 to TRBJ1-6; no clear D. Germline V gene lookup returns CDR1 SGHRS and CDR2 YFSETQ. This CDR3 comprises 14 residues. With 0 bases removed from V and 5 bases from J, the gap between germline ends came to 6 bases. The CDR3 protein is CASSLDGDNSPLHF. The DNA of the CDR3 is TGCGCCAGCAGCTTGGACGGTGATAATTCACCCCTCCACTTT.

This clonotype showed up many times. The gene calls are TRBV20-1 and TRBJ1-1; D ambiguous. The CDR3 contains 15 residues. Looked up from germline, CDR1 is DFQATT and CDR2 is SNEGSKA (reference sequence). Trimming stripped 3 bases from V and 0 bases from J, with 14 bases between. The CDR3 reads CSASPPGLMNTEAFF. As DNA, the CDR3 is TGCAGTGCTAGTCCCCCAGGCCTTATGAACACTGAAGCTTTCTTT.

This clonotype was counted many times. This rearrangement joins TRBV5-1 to TRBJ1-4, with TRBD1 identical over 7 bases. CDR1 is SGHRS, CDR2 YFSETQ, per germline. The CDR3 is made up of 14 amino acids. V shed 5 bases and J 6 bases; nucleotides not matched to a gene: 7. CDR3 in amino acids: CASRQTGLDEKLFF. CDR3 DNA: TGCGCCAGCAGACAGACAGGGTTGGATGAAAAACTGTTTTTT.

This clonotype has ten or more counts. The chain carries TRBV2 and TRBJ2-1; D is ambiguous. This CDR3 region has 14 residues. V gave up 0 bases and J gave up 2 bases, with 5 bases separating them. Per germline, CDR1 SNHLY and CDR2 FYNNEI. CDR3 loop: CASSEASAYNEQFF. The CDR3 DNA sequence: TGTGCCAGCAGTGAAGCGTCCGCCTACAATGAGCAGTTCTTC.